The T cell receptor beta chain described here comes from a study of T-cell memory formation after mild COVID-19. Study as a whole: TCR clusters were mostly confined to one donor each. Study conclusions and caveats: That cross-reactive memory joined was suggested by some responding clones appearing in pre-infection memory. Later expanders leaned CD4+, whereas clones that contracted between day 15 and 85 were balanced CD4/CD8.

This clonotype was found a few times. The antigen is undetermined. Constant-segment primers were used for 5'RACE, and the resulting TCR alpha and TCR beta cDNA libraries carried sample barcodes and UMIs. Via MiXCR, TCRdb re-called the 5' RACE reads, giving one row per CDR3 protein. The data contain a few hundred thousand distinct CDR3 sequences, just under 20% of them singletons. The CDR3 is 16 amino acids. V was pared by 0 bases and J by 2 bases, with 7 bases between. Germline V lookup: CDR1 KGHDR, CDR2 SFDVKD. This clonotype originated in a man between 18 and 35 years old who had mild COVID-19 (a few samples of this study predate the infection). Cell type and time point are not known. The material sequenced was PBMCs or a T cell subset sorted from them (not recorded which). The rearrangement links TRBV24-1 to TRBJ2-6; weak D call: TRBD1 (5 bases). CDR3 sequence: CATSDLRRAGANVLTF. CDR3 nucleotide sequence: TGTGCCACCAGTGATTTGCGCAGGGCTGGGGCCAACGTCCTGACTTTC.